The 28 T cell receptor beta chains below were found in one sample sequenced in a study of persistence of HIV-infected CD4 T cells. An overlapping HIV-1 Gag peptide pool stimulated these cells at approximately 1 ug/peptide/mL. Sorted nonresponding memory CD4+ T cells were CD40L-negative, CD69-negative, CD45RO-high. The libraries were made with immunoSEQ version 4 in survey mode. The data were produced by immunoSEQ multiplex PCR, yet TCRdb's version contains in-frame clones alone and is incomplete. The sample contains 30,000 to 40,000 clones, approximately 85% of which appear only once. These TCRs' antigens remain unknown. Material: CD4+ T cells sorted from PBMCs after approximately 19-hour stimulation, obtained from a patient who received antiretroviral therapy. Receptor source: an adult woman with HIV who was CMV-seropositive.

V and J are TRBV6-5 and TRBJ2-7, with 10 bases fitting TRBD1. The ends lost 6 bases at V and 2 bases at J; junction bases unmatched: 7. The CDR3 is 15 residues long. The germline V gene has CDR1 MNHEY and CDR2 SVGAGI. The CDR3 region is CASSNGQGGPYEQYF. The CDR3 bases are TGTGCCAGCAGCAACGGACAGGGGGGCCCCTACGAGCAGTACTTC.

J is TRBJ2-6 and V is TRBV6-2 or TRBV6-3, with 8 positions matching TRBD1. The CDR3 runs to 23 residues. In germline, CDR1 is MNHEY, CDR2 SVGEGT. V lost 6 bases and J lost 1; bases outside the gene matches: 26. Here the CDR3 reads CASRPYPGQVFSGGGSGANVLTF. Here the CDR3 DNA reads TGTGCCAGCAGGCCTTACCCGGGACAGGTATTCTCTGGTGGGGGTTCTGGGGCCAACGTCCTGACTTTC.

The V gene is TRBV3-1 (or the pseudogene TRBV3-2), the J gene TRBJ1-3; D perhaps matches TRBD1 (6 bases). This CDR3 has 17 amino acids. Per the germline V gene, CDR1 is LGHDT and CDR2 is YNNKEL (reference sequence). The ends were cut back, 4 bases at V and 0 bases at J, with 16 bases in the middle. The CDR3 DNA reads as TGTGCCAGCAGCCCCCTGTCAACAGGGAGCTCTGGAAACACCATATATTTT. This codes for CASSPLSTGSSGNTIYF.

This chain uses TRBV4-2 with TRBJ1-1, with D maybe TRBD1 (5 bases). This CDR3 is 16 amino acids long. V was clipped by 0 bases and J by 3 bases, with 14 bases between them. The germline V gene encodes CDR1 LGHNA and CDR2 YNFKEQ. CDR3 bases: TGTGCCAGCAGCCAAGATGCGGTGGGGACGGACACTGAAGCTTTCTTT. Its translation: CASSQDAVGTDTEAFF.

The chain employs TRBV12-3 or TRBV12-4 and TRBJ1-1, with D possibly matching TRBD1 (6 bases). There are 13 residues in the CDR3. V lost 6 bases, J lost 5 bases, and 13 bases lay in between. Written as DNA, the CDR3 is TGTGCCAGCAGGAACAGGGAAAGTACTGAAGCTTTCTTT. Translating gives CASRNRESTEAFF.

The rearrangement links TRBV5-1 to TRBJ1-1; D ambiguous. Germline assignment: CDR1 SGHRS and CDR2 YFSETQ. The length of the CDR3 is 14 residues. Trimming left V 5 bases short and J 1 base short, with 12 bases between. The CDR3 spells CASREGAKNTEAFF. The CDR3 DNA reads as TGCGCCAGCAGGGAGGGCGCAAAGAACACTGAAGCTTTCTTT.

The V and J genes are TRBV5-6 and TRBJ2-1; 8 bases agree with TRBD1. CDR1 SGHDT and CDR2 YYEEEE come from the germline V gene. The CDR3 is 16 amino acids. Germline trimming cut 2 bases from V and 0 bases from J; bases unmatched to any gene: 4. CDR3 bases: TGTGCCAGCAGCTTTGGCCAGGGGGCCTCCTACAATGAGCAGTTCTTC. It encodes CASSFGQGASYNEQFF.

For the CDR3, the DNA is TGTGCCAGCAGTGTATTAGGAGAGAGGACCGGGGAGCTGTTTTTT. Protein sequence: CASSVLGERTGELFF. The chain uses TRBV2 and TRBJ2-2; D remains ambiguous. Germline V gives CDR1 SNHLY, CDR2 FYNNEI. Trimming took 4 bases from V and 5 from J, leaving 14 bases between them. This CDR3 contains 15 residues.

The gene calls are TRBV7-3 and TRBJ2-1; TRBD2 matches at 8 bases. Germline V gives CDR1 SGHTA, CDR2 FQGTGA. Trimming removed 5 bases from V and 6 bases from J; junction bases left unmatched: 9. This CDR3 comprises 15 residues. The CDR3 here is CASSQPGTSRNEQFF. CDR3 sequence (DNA): TGTGCCAGCAGCCAACCCGGGACTAGTCGCAATGAGCAGTTCTTC.

The rearrangement uses TRBV5-5 and TRBJ1-6; unclear D gene. The germline gives CDR1 SGHKS, CDR2 YYEKEE (reference sequence). The CDR3 runs 16 residues. V lost 2 bases, J lost 5 bases, and 14 bases lay in between. The chain's CDR3 is CASSFGRERDNSPLHF. The CDR3 nucleotides are TGTGCCAGCAGCTTCGGGAGGGAGAGGGATAATTCACCCCTCCACTTT.

The chain couples TRBV29-1 to TRBJ2-3; D is possibly TRBD2 (5 bases). V was cut by 2 bases and J by 3 bases, with 6 bases left in between. Germline-derived CDR1 and CDR2 are SQVTM and ANQGSEA. This CDR3 has 12 amino acids. CDR3 sequence (DNA): TGCAGCGTTGAACGCGGGACAGATACGCAGTATTTT. Encoded protein: CSVERGTDTQYF.

The chain uses TRBV10-2 and TRBJ1-2; 8 bases map to TRBD1. CDR1 and CDR2 (germline): WSHSY, SAAADI. With 5 bases clipped from V and 5 bases from J, the junction kept 4 bases outside the gene matches. This CDR3 is built from 13 residues. The CDR3, as DNA: TGCGCCAGCAGTCCGCAGGGGGCTTATGGCTACACCTTC. Translation gives CASSPQGAYGYTF.

The chain has TRBV30 and TRBJ1-2; unclear D gene. V was shortened by 2 bases and J by 4 bases, with 8 bases between the two germline ends. This CDR3 has 12 residues. Germline loops: CDR1 GTSNPN, CDR2 SVGIG (reference sequence). The CDR3 sequence is CAWSIRVYGYTF. The CDR3, as DNA: TGTGCCTGGAGTATTAGGGTCTATGGCTACACCTTC.

This clone was seen more than once but under ten times. The CDR3 protein is CASSLKIVSNTGELFF. DNA for the CDR3: TGTGCCAGCAGCTTGAAGATCGTCTCGAACACCGGGGAGCTGTTTTTT. This chain joins TRBV5-6 and TRBJ2-2; D unclear. The V and J ends lost 1 base and 0 bases respectively, with 10 bases between them. The germline V gene encodes CDR1 SGHDT and CDR2 YYEEEE. This CDR3 has 16 residues.

The chain carries TRBV6-5 and TRBJ1-2; 7 positions match TRBD1. The ends lost 6 bases at V and 4 bases at J; junction bases unmatched: 8. The CDR3 is made up of 14 amino acids. CDR1 is MNHEY, CDR2 SVGAGI, per germline. The CDR3 DNA reads TGTGCCAGCAGAATCACCGGGACAGTCTATGGCTACACCTTC. It yields the protein CASRITGTVYGYTF.

The chain carries TRBV5-1 and TRBJ2-7; D remains unclear. The CDR3 has 13 residues. V was clipped by 1 base and J by 0 bases, with 5 bases between them. The V gene's germline CDR1 is SGHRS and CDR2 YFSETQ. CDR3 loop: CASSLTDSYEQYF. The CDR3 region has the DNA TGCGCCAGCAGCTTGACAGACTCCTACGAGCAGTACTTC. Full variable domain (rest looked up from reference TRBV5-1 and TRBJ2-7): KAGVTQTPRYLIKTRGQQVTLSCSPISGHRSVSWYQQTPGQGLQFLFEYFSETQRNKGNFPGRFSGRQFSNSRSEMNVSTLELGDSALYLCASSLTDSYEQYFGPGTRLTVT.

The CDR3 nucleotides read TGTGCCACCAGTCGAGGAACTAGCGGGAGTCGGAATGAGCAGTTCTTC. This encodes CATSRGTSGSRNEQFF. The chain carries TRBV24-1 and TRBJ2-1; TRBD2 matches at 11 bases. From germline, CDR1 is KGHDR and CDR2 SFDVKD. V lost 6 bases, J lost 7 bases, and 10 bases stayed unmatched. The CDR3 contains 16 residues.

The rearrangement uses TRBV6-5 and TRBJ1-1; D ambiguous. Germline V gene data show CDR1 as MNHEY and CDR2 as SVGAGI. V lost 0 bases and J lost 1, with 6 bases in between. This CDR3 has 14 amino acids. CDR3 sequence (DNA): TGTGCCAGCAGTTACTCGGGGAGGAACACTGAAGCTTTCTTT. Translation gives CASSYSGRNTEAFF.

This chain connects TRBV3-1 (or the pseudogene TRBV3-2) to TRBJ1-2, with no clear D. The CDR3 loop spans 13 amino acids. CDR1 and CDR2 (germline): LGHDT, YNNKEL (reference sequence). Trimming pared 4 bases from V and 6 bases from J, leaving 12 bases between. The CDR3 DNA reads as TGTGCCAGCAGCCCCTCGGGAGAGAATGGCTACACCTTC. It yields the protein CASSPSGENGYTF.

The chain uses TRBV2 and TRBJ2-7, with 12 bases that match TRBD2. This CDR3 has 14 residues. The germline gives CDR1 SNHLY, CDR2 FYNNEI. The V gene end was trimmed by 6 bases and the J gene end by 6 bases; junction bases not matched to a gene: 6. The CDR3 DNA follows: TGTGCCAGCAGGCTAGCGGGAGGGATCAGCGAGCAGTACTTC. Protein sequence: CASRLAGGISEQYF.

This clone was seen a few times. The V and J genes are TRBV7-9 and TRBJ1-2, with D maybe TRBD1 (6 bases). CDR1 SEHNR and CDR2 FQNEAQ come from the germline V gene (reference sequence). Trimming pared 3 bases from V and 6 bases from J, leaving 11 bases between. The CDR3 loop spans 13 amino acids. CDR3 coding DNA: TGTGCCAGCAGCTTTAAGGGGGATCATGGCTACACCTTC. It codes for CASSFKGDHGYTF.

The V gene is TRBV6-2 or TRBV6-3, the J gene TRBJ1-1, with TRBD1 as a possible D gene (5 bases). In germline, CDR1 is MNHEY, CDR2 SVGEGT. The CDR3 has 16 residues. With 2 bases removed from V and 4 bases from J, the gap between germline ends came to 17 bases. The CDR3 reads CASSYKLGRALTEAFF. Here the CDR3 DNA reads TGTGCCAGCAGTTACAAGTTGGGACGGGCCCTCACTGAAGCTTTCTTT.

A remark on this clone: This specimen includes other DNA sequences encoding the same CDR3. CDR3 in amino acids: CSVDRGAGANVLTF. The CDR3 DNA reads as TGCAGCGTTGATCGGGGGGCTGGGGCCAACGTCCTGACTTTC. This sequence joins TRBV29-1 and TRBJ2-6, with TRBD2 matching over 7 bases. Trimming took 3 bases from V and 2 from J; bases not matched to a gene: 1. Germline values: CDR1 SQVTM, CDR2 ANQGSEA. CDR3 size: 14 residues.

This chain uses TRBV5-1 with TRBJ2-2, with TRBD1 matching 9 bases. Trimming removed 0 bases from V and 4 bases from J; junction bases left unmatched: 4. Looked up from germline, CDR1 is SGHRS and CDR2 is YFSETQ. The CDR3 totals 16 residues. CDR3 in amino acids: CASSLDGQGTTGELFF. The CDR3 nucleotides are TGCGCCAGCAGCTTGGACGGACAGGGGACCACCGGGGAGCTGTTTTTT.

The chain recombines TRBV27 with TRBJ2-7; the match to TRBD1 covers 9 bases. J gave up 0 bases and V 5 bases, and 8 bases lay outside the gene matches. CDR3 length: 16 amino acids. CDR1 and CDR2 from the germline V gene are MNHEY and SMNVEV (reference sequence). The DNA for the CDR3 is TGTGCCAGCAGTGCGTACTTGGGACAGGGCTCCTACGAGCAGTACTTC. It translates to CASSAYLGQGSYEQYF.

CDR3 DNA: TGTGCCTGGAGTACAGGACGGACCTTCGGGCATCATCAGCCCCAGCATTTT. Its protein is CAWSTGRTFGHHQPQHF. The chain combines TRBV30 with TRBJ1-5, with D possibly being TRBD1 (5 bases). V lost 2 bases, J lost 5 bases, and 22 bases lay in between. The CDR3 contains 17 residues. Germline V gene lookup returns CDR1 GTSNPN and CDR2 SVGIG (reference sequence).

The chain joins TRBV6-2 or TRBV6-3 to TRBJ1-2, with 7 positions matching TRBD1. From germline, CDR1 is MNHEY and CDR2 SVGEGT. Trimming took 4 bases from V and 8 from J; bases not matched to a gene: 7. The CDR3 has 13 amino acids. The CDR3 DNA is TGTGCCAGCAGTTCGAGACAGGGTCACGGCTACACCTTC. It encodes CASSSRQGHGYTF.

The chain employs TRBV6-1 and TRBJ1-3, with 7 bases identical to TRBD1. The CDR3 covers 17 residues. Germline trimming cut 1 base from V and 3 bases from J; bases unmatched to any gene: 9. The V gene's germline CDR1 is MNHNS and CDR2 SASEGT. The CDR3 loop reads CASSEVFGQGVGNTIYF. In DNA, the CDR3 is TGTGCCAGCAGTGAAGTGTTCGGCCAGGGGGTTGGAAACACCATATATTTT.